The sequence of this T cell receptor (beta chain) was determined in a study of shared clonotypes between healthy human individuals. Study observations and caveats: The small donor group covered limited genetic and exposure diversity.

Over several immunoSEQ plates, each subset's genomic DNA was distributed in even portions. Spread over ten immunoSEQ deep assay plates, unsorted PBMC DNA underwent sequencing. Repertoires were generated with immunoSEQ multiplex PCR, while TCRdb's copy carries only in-frame clones and drops some. This sample has roughly 500,000 clones; more than 65% occur once, and the top ten carry roughly 12%. Germline V gene data show CDR1 as LGHNA and CDR2 as YNFKEQ. The CDR3 spans 12 residues. V was pared by 0 bases and J by 12 bases, with 11 bases between. Turning to this clone: No antigen is known for it.

The sample consisted of PBMCs. The receptor's source is a woman aged 40 to 55 in good health. Some clones in this sample may be carry-over from other donors' samples. The rearrangement links TRBV4-2 to TRBJ1-2, with D possibly being TRBD1 (5 bases). In DNA form, the CDR3 reads TGTGCCAGCAGCCAAGATGCAGGGCCGAACACCTTC. Its protein product is CASSQDAGPNTF.